A single T cell receptor (beta chain) is shown here with its context. The antigen remains undetermined. This sample is part of a study of T cell repertoires in cytomegalovirus infection. Whole-study context: CMV epitopes in the study were HLA-C-restricted (recently identified) and HLA-B-restricted (well studied). CMV infection and matching HLA type were both indicated by public TCR beta signatures.

Whole-study findings and limits: Clonotypes of TCR beta that were HLA-C-restricted and CMV-specific dominated the ex vivo response.

The CDR3 loop spans 16 amino acids. CDR1 and CDR2 from the germline V gene are MNHEY and SMNVEV (reference sequence). Trimming cost V 1 base and J 5 bases, with 15 bases left between them. TCRdb passed the reads through MiXCR, listing each CDR3 protein once. The sample has 700,000 to 950,000 distinct CDR3 sequences; about 30% are singletons. The sequenced sample was cultured CD8+ T cells from PBMCs, obtained from culture after CMV antigen stimulation. The clonotype originates from a human donor in good health (CMV status not recorded). Some clones in this sample may be carry-over from other donors' samples. This chain joins TRBV27 and TRBJ1-5; D is unclear. The DNA of the CDR3 is TGTGCCAGCAGTTTATTGACCCCTCCCGGGGATCAGCCCCAGCATTTT. Protein product: CASSLLTPPGDQPQHF.